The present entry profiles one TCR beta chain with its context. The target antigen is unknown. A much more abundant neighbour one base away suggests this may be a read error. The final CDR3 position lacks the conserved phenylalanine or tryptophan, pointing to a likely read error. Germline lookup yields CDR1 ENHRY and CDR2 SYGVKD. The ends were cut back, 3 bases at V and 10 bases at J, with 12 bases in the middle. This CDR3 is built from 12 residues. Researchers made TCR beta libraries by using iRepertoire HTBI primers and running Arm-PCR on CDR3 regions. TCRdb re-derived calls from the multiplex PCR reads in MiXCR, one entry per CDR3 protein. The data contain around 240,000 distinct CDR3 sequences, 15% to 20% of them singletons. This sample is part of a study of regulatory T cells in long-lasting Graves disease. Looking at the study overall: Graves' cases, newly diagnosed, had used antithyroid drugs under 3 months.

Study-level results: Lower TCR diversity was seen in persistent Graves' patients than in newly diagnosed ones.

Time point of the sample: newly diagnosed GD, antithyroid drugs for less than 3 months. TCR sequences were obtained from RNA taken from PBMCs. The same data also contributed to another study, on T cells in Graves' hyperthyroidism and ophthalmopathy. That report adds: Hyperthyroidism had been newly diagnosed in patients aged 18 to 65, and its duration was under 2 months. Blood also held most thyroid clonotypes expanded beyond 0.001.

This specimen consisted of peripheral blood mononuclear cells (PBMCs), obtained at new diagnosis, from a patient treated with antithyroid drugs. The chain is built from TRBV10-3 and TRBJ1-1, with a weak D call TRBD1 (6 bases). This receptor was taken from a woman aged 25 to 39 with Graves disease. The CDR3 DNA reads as TGTGCCATCAGTGACGTGACAGGCCGAGCTTTCCTT. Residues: CAISDVTGRAFL.